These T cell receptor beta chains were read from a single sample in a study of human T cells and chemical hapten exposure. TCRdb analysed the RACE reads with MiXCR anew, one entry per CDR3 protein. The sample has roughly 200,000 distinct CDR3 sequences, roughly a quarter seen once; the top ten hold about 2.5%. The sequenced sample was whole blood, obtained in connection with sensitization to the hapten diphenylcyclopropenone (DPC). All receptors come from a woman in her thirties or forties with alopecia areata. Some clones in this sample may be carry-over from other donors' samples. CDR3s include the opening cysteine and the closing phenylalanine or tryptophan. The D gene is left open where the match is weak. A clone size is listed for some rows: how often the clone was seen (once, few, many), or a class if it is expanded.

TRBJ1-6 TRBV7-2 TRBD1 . CASSLAGQGQSPLHF TGTGCCAGCAGCTTAGCGGGACAGGGCCAGTCACCCCTCCACTTT
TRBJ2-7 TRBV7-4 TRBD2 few CASSPPREGEQYF TGTGCCAGCAGCCCGCCCCGGGAGGGCGAGCAGTACTTC
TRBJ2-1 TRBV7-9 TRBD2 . CASSRTGDYYNEQFF TGTGCCAGCAGCCGTACGGGGGACTACTACAATGAGCAGTTCTTC
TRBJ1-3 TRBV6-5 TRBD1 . CASSTTGGRNTIYF TGTGCCAGCAGTACGACAGGGGGTCGAAACACCATATATTTT
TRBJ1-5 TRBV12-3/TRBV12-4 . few CASSPNSYSNQPQHF TGTGCCAGCAGTCCTAACAGTTATAGCAATCAGCCCCAGCATTTT
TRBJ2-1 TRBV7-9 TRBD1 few CASSSQGQGAAKF TGTGCCAGCAGCTCCCAAGGACAGGGGGCCGCGAAGTTC
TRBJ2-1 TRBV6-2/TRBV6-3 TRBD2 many CASKYSGRDNEQFF TGTGCCAGTAAATATAGCGGGAGAGACAATGAGCAGTTCTTC
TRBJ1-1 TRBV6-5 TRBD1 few CASSYSNQGAYTEAFF TGTGCCAGCAGTTACTCGAATCAGGGGGCCTACACTGAAGCTTTCTTT
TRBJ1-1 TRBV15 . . CAPEKGEAFF TGTGCCCCGGAAAAGGGTGAAGCTTTCTTT
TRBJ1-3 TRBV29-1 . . CSVEALGGNTIYF TGCAGCGTCGAGGCCTTAGGGGGAAACACCATATATTTT
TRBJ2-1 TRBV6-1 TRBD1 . CATRQMLGQGYVLSSYNEQFF TGTGCCACCCGTCAGATGTTGGGACAGGGATATGTTCTTTCCTCCTACAATGAGCAGTTCTTC
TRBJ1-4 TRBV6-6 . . CASSHRSGDSEKLFF TGTGCCAGCAGCCACCGGAGTGGGGATTCGGAAAAACTGTTTTTT
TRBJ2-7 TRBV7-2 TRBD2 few CASSFAAGEYEQYF TGTGCCAGCAGCTTCGCAGCGGGAGAATACGAGCAGTACTTC
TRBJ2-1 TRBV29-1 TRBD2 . CSVVGRAYHEQFF TGCAGCGTTGTGGGGAGGGCCTACCATGAGCAGTTCTTC
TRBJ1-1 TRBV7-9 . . CASPSEGMNTEAFF TGTGCCTCCCCGTCTGAGGGGATGAACACTGAAGCTTTCTTT
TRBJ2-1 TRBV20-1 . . CSASLLYEQFF TGCAGTGCTAGCTTACTCTATGAGCAGTTCTTC
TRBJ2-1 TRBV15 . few CATSRDPSNNEQFF TGTGCCACCAGCAGAGATCCCAGTAACAATGAGCAGTTCTTC
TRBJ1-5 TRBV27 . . CASSAAPNQPQHF TGTGCCAGCAGCGCGGCCCCCAATCAGCCCCAGCATTTT
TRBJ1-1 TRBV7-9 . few CASNQATWNTEAFF TGTGCCAGCAATCAGGCCACTTGGAACACTGAAGCTTTCTTT
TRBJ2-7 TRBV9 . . CASSVGASRQYF TGTGCCAGCAGCGTAGGGGCCAGCAGGCAGTACTTC
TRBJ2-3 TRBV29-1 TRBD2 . CSGGRGGDTDTQYF TGCAGCGGGGGTCGGGGAGGGGACACAGATACGCAGTATTTT
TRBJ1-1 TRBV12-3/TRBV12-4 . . CASSRQRMTEAFF TGTGCCAGCAGCAGACAGAGAATGACTGAAGCTTTCTTT
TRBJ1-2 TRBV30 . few CASFNYGYTF TGTGCCTCCTTCAACTATGGCTACACCTTC
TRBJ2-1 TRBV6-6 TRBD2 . CASSYVSGGYNEQFF TGTGCCAGCAGTTACGTCAGCGGGGGCTACAATGAGCAGTTCTTC
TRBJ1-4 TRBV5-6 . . CASSLGPEDEKLFF TGTGCCAGCAGCTTGGGCCCCGAGGATGAAAAACTGTTTTTT
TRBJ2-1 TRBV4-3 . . CASSRSDRAYNEQFF TGCGCCAGCAGCCGGTCCGACCGTGCCTACAATGAGCAGTTCTTC
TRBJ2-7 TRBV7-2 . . CASSLGSPGTYEQYF TGTGCCAGCAGCTTAGGTTCGCCAGGGACCTACGAGCAGTACTTC
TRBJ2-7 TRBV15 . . CATRETGKTYEQYF TGTGCCACCAGGGAAACAGGGAAAACCTACGAGCAGTACTTC
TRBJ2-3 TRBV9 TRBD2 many CASKTGGPGTDTQYF TGTGCCAGCAAGACGGGAGGGCCCGGCACAGATACGCAGTATTTT
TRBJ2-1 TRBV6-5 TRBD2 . CASSFGTSGRGSSYNEQFF TGTGCCAGCAGTTTCGGGACTAGCGGGAGGGGGTCCTCCTACAATGAGCAGTTCTTC
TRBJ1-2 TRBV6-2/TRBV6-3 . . CASRIDRSNYGYTF TGTGCCAGCAGAATCGACAGGAGTAACTATGGCTACACCTTC
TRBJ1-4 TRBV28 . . CASSRPGGGEKLFF TGTGCCAGCAGCCGCCCCGGGGGTGGTGAAAAACTGTTTTTT
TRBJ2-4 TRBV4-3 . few CASSPPGVNIQYF TGCGCCAGCAGCCCCCCTGGGGTAAACATTCAGTACTTC
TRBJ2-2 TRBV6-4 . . CASSETALEVAGELFF TGTGCCAGCAGTGAGACAGCCCTCGAAGTGGCCGGGGAGCTGTTTTTT
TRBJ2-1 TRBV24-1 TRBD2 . CATSDPLTGGNEQFF TGTGCCACCAGTGATCCCCTGACGGGAGGGAATGAGCAGTTCTTC
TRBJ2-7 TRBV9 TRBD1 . CASSVRIGQGLSYEQYF TGTGCCAGCAGCGTAAGAATTGGACAGGGTCTCTCCTACGAGCAGTACTTC
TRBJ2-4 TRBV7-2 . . CASSSPAGLTNIQYF TGTGCCAGCAGCTCCCCCGCAGGGCTAACAAACATTCAGTACTTC
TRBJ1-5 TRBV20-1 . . CSARRSASNQPQHF TGCAGTGCTAGGAGGTCGGCTAGCAATCAGCCCCAGCATTTT
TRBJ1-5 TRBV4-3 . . CASSQDNQGRQPQHF TGCGCCAGCAGCCAAGATAACCAGGGTCGACAGCCCCAGCATTTT
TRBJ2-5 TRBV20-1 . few CSATPGGLTTETQYF TGCAGTGCTACCCCTGGCGGGCTCACCACAGAGACCCAGTACTTC